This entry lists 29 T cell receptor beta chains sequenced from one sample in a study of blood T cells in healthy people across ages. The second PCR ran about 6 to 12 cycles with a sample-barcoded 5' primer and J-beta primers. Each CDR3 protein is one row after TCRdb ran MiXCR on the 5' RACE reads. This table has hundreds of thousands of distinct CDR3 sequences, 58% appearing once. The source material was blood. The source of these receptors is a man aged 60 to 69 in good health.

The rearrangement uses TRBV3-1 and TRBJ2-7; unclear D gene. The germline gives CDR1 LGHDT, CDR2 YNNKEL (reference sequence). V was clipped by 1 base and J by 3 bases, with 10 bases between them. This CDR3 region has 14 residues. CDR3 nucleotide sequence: TGTGCCAGCAGCCAAGGGCAAGACTTCTACGAGCAGTACTTC. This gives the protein CASSQGQDFYEQYF.

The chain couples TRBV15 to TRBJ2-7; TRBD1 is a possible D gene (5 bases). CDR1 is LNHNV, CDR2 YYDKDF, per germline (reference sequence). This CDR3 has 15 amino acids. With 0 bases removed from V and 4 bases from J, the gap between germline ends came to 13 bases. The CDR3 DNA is TGTGCCACCAGCAGAGATCTGGCAGGGAAATACGAGCAGTACTTC. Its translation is CATSRDLAGKYEQYF.

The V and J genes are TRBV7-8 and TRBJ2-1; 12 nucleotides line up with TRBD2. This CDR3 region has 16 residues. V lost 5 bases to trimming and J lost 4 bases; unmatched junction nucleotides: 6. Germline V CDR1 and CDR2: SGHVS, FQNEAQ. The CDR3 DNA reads TGTGCCAGCAGCCTACTACTAGCGGGGGGATACAATGAGCAGTTCTTC. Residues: CASSLLLAGGYNEQFF.

CDR3 coding DNA: TGTGCCAGCAGCCAAGTGAGCGGAGTCTTCAATGAGCAGTACTTC. Translation gives CASSQVSGVFNEQYF. V gene TRBV3-1 combines with J gene TRBJ2-4; D is possibly TRBD2 (5 bases). The V end was cut by 1 base, the J end by 13 bases, with 20 bases between. CDR1 is LGHDT and CDR2 is YNNKEL in the germline V gene (reference sequence). CDR3 length: 15 amino acids.

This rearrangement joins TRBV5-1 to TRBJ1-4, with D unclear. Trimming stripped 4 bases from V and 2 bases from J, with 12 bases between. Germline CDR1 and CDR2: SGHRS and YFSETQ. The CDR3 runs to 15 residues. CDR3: CASSDPTGTNEKLFF. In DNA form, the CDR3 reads TGCGCCAGCAGCGACCCGACGGGGACTAATGAAAAACTGTTTTTT. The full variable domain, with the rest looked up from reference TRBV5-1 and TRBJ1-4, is KAGVTQTPRYLIKTRGQQVTLSCSPISGHRSVSWYQQTPGQGLQFLFEYFSETQRNKGNFPGRFSGRQFSNSRSEMNVSTLELGDSALYLCASSDPTGTNEKLFFGSGTQLSVL.

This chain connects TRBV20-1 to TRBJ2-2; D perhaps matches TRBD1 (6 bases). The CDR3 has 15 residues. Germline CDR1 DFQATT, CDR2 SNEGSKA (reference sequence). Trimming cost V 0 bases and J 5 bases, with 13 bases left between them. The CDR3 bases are TGCAGTGCTAGAGATCCACAGGGAAGAACCGGGGAGCTGTTTTTT. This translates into CSARDPQGRTGELFF.

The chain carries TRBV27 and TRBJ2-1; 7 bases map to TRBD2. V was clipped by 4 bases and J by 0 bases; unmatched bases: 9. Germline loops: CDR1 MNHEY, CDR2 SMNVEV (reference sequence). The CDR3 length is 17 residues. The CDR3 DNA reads TGTGCCAGCAGTTCGGGAGGACCACCCTCCTCCTACAATGAGCAGTTCTTC. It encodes CASSSGGPPSSYNEQFF.

CDR3 in amino acids: CASRRQDPYEQYF. The CDR3 nucleotides are TGTGCCAGCCGGCGACAGGACCCCTACGAGCAGTACTTC. The chain employs TRBV6-1 and TRBJ2-7, with D tentatively TRBD1 (6 bases). CDR1 and CDR2 (germline): MNHNS, SASEGT. V lost 8 bases and J 2 bases, leaving 13 bases between the germline ends. This CDR3 spans 13 amino acids.

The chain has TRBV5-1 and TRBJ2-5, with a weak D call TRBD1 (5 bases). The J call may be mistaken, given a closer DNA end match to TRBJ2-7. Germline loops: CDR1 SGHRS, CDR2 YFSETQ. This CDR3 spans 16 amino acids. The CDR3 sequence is CASSLANTGPLDEQYF. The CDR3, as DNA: TGCGCCAGCAGCTTGGCCAACACAGGCCCCTTAGACGAGCAGTACTTC.

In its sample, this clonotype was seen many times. CDR3 nucleotides: TGTGCCAGCAGAGACTATTCCCAAGAGACCCAGTACTTC. Translated: CASRDYSQETQYF. The rearrangement joins TRBV28 to TRBJ2-5; possibly TRBD2 for D (5 bases). V dropped 6 bases and J dropped 1 base, with 9 bases sitting between them. Germline loops: CDR1 MDHEN, CDR2 SYDVKM. This CDR3 contains 13 residues.

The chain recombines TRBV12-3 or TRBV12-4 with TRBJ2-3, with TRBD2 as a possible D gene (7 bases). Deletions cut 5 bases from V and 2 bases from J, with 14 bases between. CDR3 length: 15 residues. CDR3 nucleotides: TGTGCCAGCAGTACGCGGGGGCCAGCCACAGATACGCAGTATTTT. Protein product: CASSTRGPATDTQYF.

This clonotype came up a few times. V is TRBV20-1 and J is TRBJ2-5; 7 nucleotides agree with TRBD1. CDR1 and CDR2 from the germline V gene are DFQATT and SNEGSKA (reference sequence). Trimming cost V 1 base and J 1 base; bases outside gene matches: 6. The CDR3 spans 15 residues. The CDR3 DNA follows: TGCAGTGCTAGAGTCAGCAGGGGGAGCCAAGAGACCCAGTACTTC. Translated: CSARVSRGSQETQYF.

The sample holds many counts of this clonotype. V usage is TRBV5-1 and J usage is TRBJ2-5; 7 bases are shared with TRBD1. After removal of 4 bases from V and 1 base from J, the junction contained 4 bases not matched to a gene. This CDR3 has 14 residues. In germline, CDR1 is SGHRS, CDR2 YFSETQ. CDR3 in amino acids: CASSRDSSQETQYF. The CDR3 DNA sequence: TGCGCCAGCAGCCGGGACAGCTCCCAAGAGACCCAGTACTTC. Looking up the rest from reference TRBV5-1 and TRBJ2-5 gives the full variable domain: KAGVTQTPRYLIKTRGQQVTLSCSPISGHRSVSWYQQTPGQGLQFLFEYFSETQRNKGNFPGRFSGRQFSNSRSEMNVSTLELGDSALYLCASSRDSSQETQYFGPGTRLLVL.

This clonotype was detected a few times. CDR3 sequence (DNA): TGTGCCAGCAGTCCTCACCAACAGGGGGCCAAAAACATTCAGTACTTC. Translated, it gives CASSPHQQGAKNIQYF. This chain connects TRBV12-3 or TRBV12-4 to TRBJ2-4, with 7 bases identical to TRBD1. The CDR3 length is 16 residues. Trimming removed 5 bases from V and 1 base from J; junction bases left unmatched: 8.

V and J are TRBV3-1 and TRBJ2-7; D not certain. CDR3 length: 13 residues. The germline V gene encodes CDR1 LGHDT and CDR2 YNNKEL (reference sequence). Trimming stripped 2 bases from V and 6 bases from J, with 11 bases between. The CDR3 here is CASSQFISPEQYF. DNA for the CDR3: TGTGCCAGCAGCCAATTTATCTCCCCCGAGCAGTACTTC.

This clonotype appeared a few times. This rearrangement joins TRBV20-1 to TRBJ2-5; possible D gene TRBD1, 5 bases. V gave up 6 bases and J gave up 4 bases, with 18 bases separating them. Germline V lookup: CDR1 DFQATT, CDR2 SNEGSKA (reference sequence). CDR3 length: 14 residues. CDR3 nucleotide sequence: TGCAGTGCAAGCCTCAGGGCCTGGGGAGAGACCCAGTACTTC. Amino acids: CSASLRAWGETQYF.

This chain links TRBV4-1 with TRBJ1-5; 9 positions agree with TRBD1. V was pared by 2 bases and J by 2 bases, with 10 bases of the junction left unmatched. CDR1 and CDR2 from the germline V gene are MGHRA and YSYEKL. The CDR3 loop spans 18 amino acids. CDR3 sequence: CASSQSGQGLSGNQPQHF. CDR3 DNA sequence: TGCGCCAGCAGCCAATCAGGACAGGGGCTGAGTGGCAATCAGCCCCAGCATTTT.

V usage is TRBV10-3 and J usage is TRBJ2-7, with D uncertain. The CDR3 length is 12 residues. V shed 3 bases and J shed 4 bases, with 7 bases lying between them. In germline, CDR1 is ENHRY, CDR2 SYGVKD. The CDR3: CAISDTYYEQYF. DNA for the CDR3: TGTGCCATCAGTGACACCTATTACGAGCAGTACTTC.

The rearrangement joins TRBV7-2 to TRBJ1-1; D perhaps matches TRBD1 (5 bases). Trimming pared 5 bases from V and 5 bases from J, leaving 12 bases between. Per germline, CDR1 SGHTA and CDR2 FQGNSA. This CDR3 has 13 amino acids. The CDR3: CASSPQGWTEAFF. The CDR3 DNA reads TGTGCCAGCAGCCCTCAGGGCTGGACTGAAGCTTTCTTT.

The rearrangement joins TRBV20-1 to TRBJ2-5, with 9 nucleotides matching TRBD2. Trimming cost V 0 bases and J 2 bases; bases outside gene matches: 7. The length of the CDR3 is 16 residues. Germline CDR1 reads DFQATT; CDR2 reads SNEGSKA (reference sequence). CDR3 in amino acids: CSARERWRGGQETQYF. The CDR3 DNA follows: TGCAGTGCTAGAGAGCGATGGCGGGGGGGGCAAGAGACCCAGTACTTC.

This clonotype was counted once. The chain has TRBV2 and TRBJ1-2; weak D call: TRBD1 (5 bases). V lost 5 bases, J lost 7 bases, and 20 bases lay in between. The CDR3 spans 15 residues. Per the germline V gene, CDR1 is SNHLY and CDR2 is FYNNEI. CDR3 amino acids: CASSITGEGLGGYTF. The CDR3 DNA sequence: TGTGCCAGCAGTATCACAGGAGAGGGGTTGGGTGGCTACACCTTC.

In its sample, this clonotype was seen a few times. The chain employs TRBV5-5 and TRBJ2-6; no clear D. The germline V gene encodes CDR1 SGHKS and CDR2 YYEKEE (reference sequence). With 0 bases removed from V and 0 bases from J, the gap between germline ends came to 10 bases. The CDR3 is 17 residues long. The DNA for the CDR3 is TGTGCCAGCAGCTTGGGGTCCAGTCACTCTGGGGCCAACGTCCTGACTTTC. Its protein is CASSLGSSHSGANVLTF. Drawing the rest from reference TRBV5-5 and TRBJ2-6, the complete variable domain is DAGVTQSPTHLIKTRGQQVTLRCSPISGHKSVSWYQQVLGQGPQFIFQYYEKEERGRGNFPDRFSARQFPNYSSELNVNALLLGDSALYLCASSLGSSHSGANVLTFGAGSRLTVL.

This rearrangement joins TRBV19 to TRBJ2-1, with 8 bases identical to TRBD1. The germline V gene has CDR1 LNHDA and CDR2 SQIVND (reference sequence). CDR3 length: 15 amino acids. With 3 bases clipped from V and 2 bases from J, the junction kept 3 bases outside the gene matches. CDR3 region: CASSIPRGPYNEQFF. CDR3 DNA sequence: TGTGCCAGTAGTATCCCCAGGGGGCCCTACAATGAGCAGTTCTTC. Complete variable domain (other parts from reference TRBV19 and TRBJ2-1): DGGITQSPKYLFRKEGQNVTLSCEQNLNHDAMYWYRQDPGQGLRLIYYSQIVNDFQKGDIAEGYSVSREKKESFPLTVTSAQKNPTAFYLCASSIPRGPYNEQFFGPGTRLTVL.

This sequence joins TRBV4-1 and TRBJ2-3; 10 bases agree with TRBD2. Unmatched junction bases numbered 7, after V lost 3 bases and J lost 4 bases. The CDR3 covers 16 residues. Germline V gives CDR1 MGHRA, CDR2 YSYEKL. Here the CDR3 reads CASSHPGLARPDTQYF. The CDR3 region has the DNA TGCGCCAGCAGCCACCCGGGACTAGCGCGCCCAGATACGCAGTATTTT.

The chain's CDR3 is CSASSGGLNQPQHF. Here the CDR3 DNA reads TGCAGTGCTAGTTCGGGGGGCCTGAATCAGCCCCAGCATTTT. The chain is built from TRBV20-1 and TRBJ1-5, with D possibly TRBD1 on 6 matching bases. CDR1 and CDR2 from the germline V gene are DFQATT and SNEGSKA (reference sequence). Trimming removed 3 bases at V and 4 bases at J, with 13 bases between. This CDR3 has 14 amino acids.

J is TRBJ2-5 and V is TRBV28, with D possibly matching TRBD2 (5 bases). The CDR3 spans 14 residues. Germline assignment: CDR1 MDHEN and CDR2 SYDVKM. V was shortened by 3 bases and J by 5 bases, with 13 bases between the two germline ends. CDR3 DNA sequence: TGTGCCAGCAGTTTGTCCCAGAGAGGGGAGACCCAGTACTTC. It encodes CASSLSQRGETQYF.

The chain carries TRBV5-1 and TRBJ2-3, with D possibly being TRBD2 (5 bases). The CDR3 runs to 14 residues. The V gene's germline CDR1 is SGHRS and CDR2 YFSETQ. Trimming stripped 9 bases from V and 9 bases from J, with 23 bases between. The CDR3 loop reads CAIRWEPSTATQYF. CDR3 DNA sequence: TGCGCCATCCGCTGGGAGCCCTCCACGGCGACGCAGTATTTT.

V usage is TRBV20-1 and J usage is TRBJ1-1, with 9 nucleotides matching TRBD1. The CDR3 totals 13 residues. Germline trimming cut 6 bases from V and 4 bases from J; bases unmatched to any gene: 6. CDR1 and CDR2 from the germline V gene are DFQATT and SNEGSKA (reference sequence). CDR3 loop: CSAYRGLGTEAFF. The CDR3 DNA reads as TGCAGTGCCTACAGGGGGCTCGGCACTGAAGCTTTCTTT.

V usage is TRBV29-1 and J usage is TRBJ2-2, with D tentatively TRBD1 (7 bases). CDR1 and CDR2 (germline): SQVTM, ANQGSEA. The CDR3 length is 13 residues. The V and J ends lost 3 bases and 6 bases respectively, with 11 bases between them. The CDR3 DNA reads TGCAGCGTTGACCAGGGGGGCTCCGGGGAGCTGTTTTTT. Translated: CSVDQGGSGELFF.